Presented here are 30 T cell receptor beta chains from one specimen sequenced in a study of T cells in Graves' hyperthyroidism and ophthalmopathy. Amplification of TCR beta CDR3 regions used RNA as the template. The HTBI primer set was used in a first-round RT-PCR of the TCR CDR3. TCRdb used MiXCR to reprocess the multiplex PCR reads, holding one entry per CDR3 protein. The repertoire holds 300,000 or so distinct CDR3 sequences, with over 15% as singletons. Sequenced sample: blood. The source of these receptors is a woman in her sixties with Graves' ophthalmopathy.

There are a few counts of this clonotype. The gene calls are TRBV7-6 and TRBJ2-5; 8 bases match TRBD2. CDR1 is SGHVS and CDR2 is FNYEAQ in the germline V gene. The CDR3 runs to 15 residues. The ends lost 5 bases at V and 4 bases at J; junction bases unmatched: 9. CDR3: CASSRPVGGAETQYF. The CDR3 bases are TGTGCCAGCAGCCGCCCTGTCGGGGGGGCAGAGACCCAGTACTTC.

This clonotype has ten or more counts. The V and J genes are TRBV7-3 and TRBJ2-3; no clear D gene. V was shortened by 2 bases and J by 0 bases, with 3 bases between the two germline ends. Germline V gives CDR1 SGHTA, CDR2 FQGTGA. CDR3 size: 13 residues. CDR3 region: CASSLSSTDTQYF. The CDR3 nucleotides are TGTGCCAGCAGCTTATCTAGCACAGATACGCAGTATTTT.

This clonotype was found a few times. As DNA, the CDR3 is TGTGCCAGCAGCCATAGACCCAGACCGGGGAAACTGTTTTTT. Translation gives CASSHRPRPGKLFF. This chain links TRBV3-1 with TRBJ2-2; a possible D gene is TRBD2 (5 bases). V was cut by 3 bases and J by 14 bases, with 19 bases left in between. The CDR3 runs to 14 residues. CDR1 and CDR2 (germline): LGHDT, YNNKEL (reference sequence).

This clonotype was observed many times. The rearrangement links TRBV7-2 to TRBJ1-2; the D gene is possibly TRBD1 (5 bases). The CDR3 is 11 residues long. Per the germline V gene, CDR1 is SGHTA and CDR2 is FQGNSA. Trimming removed 8 bases at V and 5 bases at J, with 9 bases between. CDR3 DNA: TGTGCCAGCTCGTGGGGGTATGGCTACACCTTC. Residues: CASSWGYGYTF.

The CDR3 sequence: CATSREDGVTDTQYF. The CDR3 DNA is TGTGCCACCAGCAGGGAAGACGGGGTCACAGATACGCAGTATTTT. This chain uses TRBV15 with TRBJ2-3; the D gene is possibly TRBD2 (5 bases). This CDR3 region has 15 residues. Trimming removed 3 bases from V and 2 bases from J, with 12 bases in between. Looked up from germline, CDR1 is LNHNV and CDR2 is YYDKDF (reference sequence). The full variable domain, completed using reference TRBV15 and TRBJ2-3, is DAMVIQNPRYQVTQFGKPVTLSCSQTLNHNVMYWYQQKSSQAPKLLFHYYDKDFNNEADTPDNFQSRRPNTSFCFLDIRSPGLGDTAMYLCATSREDGVTDTQYFGPGTRLTVL.

This clonotype was seen more than once but under ten times. The chain recombines TRBV28 with TRBJ1-3, with D unclear. The CDR3 is made up of 16 amino acids. In germline, CDR1 is MDHEN, CDR2 SYDVKM. Trimming removed 10 bases from V and 0 bases from J, with 19 bases in between. The CDR3 nucleotides are TGTGCCACCTTTACTTTTTCAGCGAACTCTGGAAACACCATATATTTT. This sequence encodes CATFTFSANSGNTIYF. Based on the CDR3 plus reference TRBV28 and TRBJ1-3, the full variable domain is DVKVTQSSRYLVKRTGEKVFLECVQDMDHENMFWYRQDPGLGLRLIYFSYDVKMKEKGDIPEGYSVSREKKERFSLILESASTNQTSMYLCATFTFSANSGNTIYFGEGSWLTVV.

This clonotype was counted a few times. This sequence joins TRBV28 and TRBJ2-3; the match to TRBD1 covers 8 bases. CDR3 length: 15 residues. Germline V gene data show CDR1 as MDHEN and CDR2 as SYDVKM. V trimming: 3 bases; J trimming: 4 bases; junction bases outside the gene matches: 6. CDR3 coding DNA: TGTGCCAGCAGTTTGGCAGGGGGCATCCCAGATACGCAGTATTTT. Amino acid sequence: CASSLAGGIPDTQYF.

This clonotype was seen repeatedly, ten times or more. The chain is built from TRBV2 and TRBJ1-1; possibly TRBD1 for D (6 bases). CDR3 size: 12 residues. V lost 7 bases, J lost 5 bases, and 11 bases lay in between. The germline CDR1 and CDR2 sequences are SNHLY and FYNNEI. CDR3 loop: CASTQGSTEAFF. The CDR3 coding sequence is TGTGCCAGCACACAGGGAAGTACTGAAGCTTTCTTT.

To note about this clonotype: Given a much more abundant clone one base away, this may be a read error. V usage is TRBV6-1 and J usage is TRBJ2-7; maybe TRBD1 (6 bases). Trimming cost V 4 bases and J 2 bases, with 9 bases left between them. The germline V gene has CDR1 MNHNS and CDR2 SASEGT. The CDR3 extends over 13 amino acids. The CDR3, as DNA: TGTGCCAGCAGTGCACAGGGCCCCTACGAGCAGTACTTC. This encodes CASSAQGPYEQYF.

This clonotype was seen only a few times. The V gene is TRBV30, the J gene TRBJ1-2; a weak D match, TRBD1 (6 bases). V was cut by 0 bases and J by 8 bases, with 19 bases left in between. The germline V gene encodes CDR1 GTSNPN and CDR2 SVGIG (reference sequence). There are 15 residues in the CDR3. This chain's CDR3 is CAWSVRGGGRGGYTF. The DNA of the CDR3 is TGTGCCTGGAGTGTACGGGGTGGGGGGCGCGGCGGCTACACCTTC.

This clonotype has just a few counts. The chain has TRBV5-1 and TRBJ2-5; 8 nucleotides line up with TRBD1. CDR1 SGHRS and CDR2 YFSETQ come from the germline V gene. CDR3 size: 14 residues. V shed 4 bases, J shed 5 bases, and the junction held 7 bases outside the gene matches. CDR3 sequence: CASSRGQGVETQYF. CDR3 sequence (DNA): TGCGCCAGCAGCCGCGGACAGGGTGTTGAGACCCAGTACTTC.

The chain is built from TRBV10-3 and TRBJ2-3; D gene ambiguous. V gave up 8 bases and J gave up 2 bases, with 14 bases separating them. CDR1 and CDR2 from the germline V gene are ENHRY and SYGVKD. This CDR3 region has 14 residues. This CDR3 is CAIGTEYNTDTQYF. CDR3 nucleotides: TGTGCCATCGGCACAGAATACAACACAGATACGCAGTATTTT.

The CDR3 reads CASTRGGESYEQYF. CDR3 sequence (DNA): TGTGCCAGCACCAGAGGTGGGGAGTCCTACGAGCAGTACTTC. The chain links TRBV12-3 or TRBV12-4 to TRBJ2-7, with TRBD2 as a possible D gene (5 bases). Trimming stripped 7 bases from V and 1 base from J, with 14 bases between. The CDR3 contains 14 residues.

The V call is TRBV7-2, the J call TRBJ2-5; D is perhaps TRBD1 (6 bases). Looked up from germline, CDR1 is SGHTA and CDR2 is FQGNSA. The ends were cut back, 7 bases at V and 4 bases at J, with 13 bases in the middle. This CDR3 comprises 13 residues. The DNA of the CDR3 is TGTGCCAGCAACAAGGGGGTCGGAGAGACCCAGTACTTC. Translating gives CASNKGVGETQYF.

This clonotype was seen repeatedly, ten times or more. This chain connects TRBV4-3 to TRBJ2-1; 12 bases map to TRBD2. The CDR3 is 15 amino acids. Germline assignment: CDR1 LGHNA and CDR2 YSLEER. With V trimmed by 0 bases and J by 10 bases, 4 bases remained unmatched. CDR3 coding DNA: TGCGCCAGCAGCCAAGACAGGCTAGCGGGGGGGGAGCAGTTCTTC. Amino acid sequence: CASSQDRLAGGEQFF.

This clonotype was seen a handful of times. This chain uses TRBV6-1 with TRBJ1-3, with D unresolved. Germline V lookup: CDR1 MNHNS, CDR2 SASEGT. The V end was cut by 5 bases, the J end by 0 bases, with 11 bases between. The CDR3 has 15 amino acids. The CDR3 protein is CASSKQRYSGNTIYF. In nucleotides, the CDR3 is TGTGCCAGCAGTAAACAGCGATACTCTGGAAACACCATATATTTT.

The J gene is TRBJ2-5, the V gene TRBV4-3; D call uncertain. The ends were cut back, 5 bases at V and 5 bases at J, with 18 bases in the middle. The length of the CDR3 is 15 residues. CDR1 is LGHNA, CDR2 YSLEER, per germline. The CDR3 region is CASSDSVQLGETQYF. The DNA of the CDR3 is TGCGCCAGCAGCGACTCGGTACAGCTGGGGGAGACCCAGTACTTC.

In its sample, this clonotype was seen many times. V is TRBV2 and J is TRBJ2-7, with D possibly being TRBD2 (5 bases). Trimming removed 7 bases from V and 7 bases from J, with 23 bases in between. The CDR3 sequence is 15 residues long. Germline lookup yields CDR1 SNHLY and CDR2 FYNNEI. CDR3 in amino acids: CASIRDIELDREQYF. DNA for the CDR3: TGTGCCAGCATACGGGATATTGAATTAGATCGGGAGCAGTACTTC.

This clonotype was counted between two and nine times. The rearrangement links TRBV20-1 to TRBJ2-2; D perhaps matches TRBD1 (5 bases). V was trimmed by 0 bases and J by 5 bases, leaving 13 bases between them. Germline CDR1 reads DFQATT; CDR2 reads SNEGSKA (reference sequence). The CDR3 runs 15 residues. The CDR3 DNA sequence: TGCAGTGCTAGAGATCTGGGCAGGGCAACCGGGGAGCTGTTTTTT. This sequence encodes CSARDLGRATGELFF.

The V call is TRBV7-2, the J call TRBJ1-3; no definite D call. Germline V gene lookup returns CDR1 SGHTA and CDR2 FQGNSA. This CDR3 region has 15 residues. Trimming removed 3 bases from V and 0 bases from J, with 9 bases in between. DNA of the CDR3: TGTGCCAGCAGCTTCCAGGACTTCTCTGGAAACACCATATATTTT. Its translation is CASSFQDFSGNTIYF.

This clonotype was picked up one time. This could be a read error, since a much larger clone is one nucleotide away. This chain links TRBV20-1 with TRBJ2-4; 7 bases map to TRBD2. CDR1 DFQATT and CDR2 SNEGSKA come from the germline V gene (reference sequence). V lost 5 bases to trimming and J lost 0 bases; unmatched junction nucleotides: 4. This CDR3 contains 14 residues. The CDR3 bases are TGCAGTGCTCCCGGGGGGAGAGCCAAAAACATTCAGTACTTC. Its translation: CSAPGGRAKNIQYF.

With respect to this clonotype: A read error may explain this, as a much larger clone is one base away. The chain uses TRBV25-1 and TRBJ1-2; D possibly corresponds to TRBD1 (6 bases). Germline V gene lookup returns CDR1 MGHDK and CDR2 SYGVNS. CDR3 length: 16 residues. Trimming took 3 bases from V and 6 from J, leaving 20 bases between them. CDR3 protein: CASSEFLTGRSDGYTF. CDR3 coding DNA: TGTGCCAGCAGTGAGTTCTTGACAGGCAGGTCAGATGGCTACACCTTC.

This clonotype has ten or more counts. This chain joins TRBV5-1 and TRBJ2-2, with 7 bases aligning to TRBD1. With V trimmed by 5 bases and J by 1 base, 8 bases remained unmatched. Looked up from germline, CDR1 is SGHRS and CDR2 is YFSETQ. The CDR3 contains 16 residues. CDR3 nucleotide sequence: TGCGCCAGCAGTCCCTCCGGGACAGAGAACACCGGGGAGCTGTTTTTT. This translates into CASSPSGTENTGELFF.

The chain has TRBV30 and TRBJ2-5, with 10 bases that match TRBD1. Germline values: CDR1 GTSNPN, CDR2 SVGIG (reference sequence). The CDR3 length is 15 residues. Trimming at V came to 5 bases and at J to 5 bases, leaving 11 bases not matched to a gene. The chain's CDR3 is CAWSRDRGGGETQYF. The CDR3 DNA is TGTGCCTGGTCCCGGGACAGGGGAGGAGGGGAGACCCAGTACTTC. The full variable domain, rest sourced from reference TRBV30 and TRBJ2-5, is SQTIHQWPATLVQPVGSPLSLECTVEGTSNPNLYWYRQAAGRGLQLLFYSVGIGQISSEVPQNLSASRPQDRQFILSSKKLLLSDSGFYLCAWSRDRGGGETQYFGPGTRLLVL.

This clonotype was picked up many times. The V call is TRBV28, the J call TRBJ2-7; D might be TRBD1 or TRBD2, each matching 6 bases. V was pared by 7 bases and J by 0 bases, with 16 bases between. In germline, CDR1 is MDHEN, CDR2 SYDVKM. This CDR3 has 15 amino acids. CDR3 protein: CASMGQTSHSYEQYF. The CDR3 DNA reads TGTGCCAGCATGGGACAAACTAGCCACTCCTACGAGCAGTACTTC. Filled out from reference TRBV28 and TRBJ2-7, the complete variable domain reads DVKVTQSSRYLVKRTGEKVFLECVQDMDHENMFWYRQDPGLGLRLIYFSYDVKMKEKGDIPEGYSVSREKKERFSLILESASTNQTSMYLCASMGQTSHSYEQYFGPGTRLTVT.

This clonotype was seen many times. This chain links TRBV7-6 with TRBJ2-1; 7 positions agree with TRBD2. CDR1 and CDR2 (germline): SGHVS, FNYEAQ. The V segment lost 1 base and the J segment 2 bases; nucleotides outside the gene matches: 2. This CDR3 region has 15 residues. This chain's CDR3 is CASSLEAGAYNEQFF. The CDR3 DNA sequence: TGTGCCAGCAGCTTAGAGGCGGGAGCCTACAATGAGCAGTTCTTC.

In this sample, this clonotype turned up many times. The V and J genes are TRBV12-3 or TRBV12-4 and TRBJ2-5; tentatively, D is TRBD1 or TRBD2 (5 bases each). This CDR3 contains 12 residues. V lost 4 bases, J lost 9 bases, and 12 bases lay in between. The CDR3 reads CASSSGPGAQYF. The DNA for the CDR3 is TGTGCCAGCAGTTCGGGACCTGGGGCCCAGTACTTC.

This clonotype was recorded many times. This chain links TRBV20-1 with TRBJ2-3; 11 bases match TRBD2. Germline values: CDR1 DFQATT, CDR2 SNEGSKA (reference sequence). The trim removed 2 bases at V and 4 bases at J, leaving 17 bases unmatched. This CDR3 contains 19 residues. CDR3 residues: CSARRSWTSGSGRADTQYF. For the CDR3, the DNA is TGCAGTGCTAGAAGGTCGTGGACTAGCGGGTCAGGACGTGCAGATACGCAGTATTTT.

This clonotype was recorded at least ten times. The V and J genes are TRBV20-1 and TRBJ2-5; TRBD2 is a possible D gene (6 bases). The V end was cut by 0 bases, the J end by 5 bases, with 13 bases between. Looked up from germline, CDR1 is DFQATT and CDR2 is SNEGSKA (reference sequence). The CDR3 contains 14 residues. In DNA, the CDR3 is TGCAGTGCTAGAGATCAGGCGGGGAGGGAGACCCAGTACTTC. Amino acids: CSARDQAGRETQYF.

In this sample, this clonotype turned up many times. The chain has TRBV6-5 and TRBJ2-7; a possible D gene is TRBD1 (5 bases). CDR3 length: 14 residues. CDR1 MNHEY and CDR2 SVGAGI come from the germline V gene. The ends were cut back, 0 bases at V and 5 bases at J, with 11 bases in the middle. The CDR3 coding sequence is TGTGCCAGCAGTTACTCGATCAGGGTCCACGAGCAGTACTTC. Its translation: CASSYSIRVHEQYF.